This TCR beta chain was recorded in a study of blood T cell repertoires in COVID-19. Sequenced by immunoSEQ multiplex PCR; TCRdb stores in-frame clones only, minus some. The sample yields around 150,000 clones, approximately 91% seen once. Germline V CDR1 and CDR2: LGHDT, YNNKEL (reference sequence). Unmatched junction bases numbered 5, after V lost 5 bases and J lost 8 bases. The CDR3 consists of 12 residues. The origin of this receptor is a man aged 18-30 years with acute or convalescent COVID-19. The rearrangement uses TRBV3-1 (or the pseudogene TRBV3-2) and TRBJ1-2; TRBD1 matches at 7 bases. Sequenced input: peripheral blood. This CDR3 reads CASSDRVGGYTF. CDR3 sequence (DNA): TGTGCCAGCAGCGACAGGGTTGGGGGCTACACCTTC.